This TCR beta chain was sequenced during a study of cytomegalovirus exposure and HLA in healthy donors. For the study at large: About 85 million unique TCRs from HLA-typed donors were held in an early release of data.

General study results and limits: A later analysis appeared to link common viral pathogens to several of the most significant clusters. Specificity for CMV antigens was confirmed in vitro for a few of the CMV-associated chains.

Of note for this clone: Its cognate antigen is unknown.

The CDR3 has 17 amino acids. The germline V gene has CDR1 SEHNR and CDR2 FQNEAQ (reference sequence). With V trimmed by 0 bases and J by 6 bases, 8 bases remained unmatched. The PCR employed 60 Vbeta primers together with 13 Jbeta primers. Libraries were prepared by immunoSEQ multiplex PCR; TCRdb keeps only in-frame clonotypes and omits some of them. The data contain roughly 190,000 clones, around 68% of them seen just once; the ten biggest clones take up around 3%. The J gene is TRBJ1-4, the V gene TRBV7-9, with 9 bases identical to TRBD1. This TCR was recovered from a man aged 35 to 55 in good health and CMV-seronegative. Sequencing was done on a sample of PBMCs. The CDR3 region has the DNA TGTGCCAGCAGCTTAGCTACCAGGACAGGGGATGATGAAAAACTGTTTTTT. This gives the protein CASSLATRTGDDEKLFF.